Described below is a single TCR beta chain sequence and its context. The sample originates from a study of blood T cell repertoires in COVID-19. Data came from immunoSEQ multiplex PCR; TCRdb stores just in-frame clones and leaves some out. This sample has 250,000 to 300,000 clones, with roughly 90% found just once. The V and J ends lost 5 bases and 8 bases respectively, with 12 bases between them. Germline loops: CDR1 SNHLY, CDR2 FYNNEI. This CDR3 is 13 amino acids long. This clonotype was obtained from a woman between 25 and 40 years old with COVID-19, enrolled during active disease. The specimen sequenced was peripheral blood. The chain employs TRBV2 and TRBJ1-4; perhaps TRBD1 as D (5 bases). For the CDR3, the DNA is TGTGCCAGCAGTCGGGACTTTAAAGAAAAACTGTTTTTT. This gives the protein CASSRDFKEKLFF.